This entry lists 15 T cell receptor beta chains sequenced from one sample in a study of identical twins. TCRdb passed the 5' RACE reads through MiXCR, listing each CDR3 protein once. The sample lists roughly 570,000 distinct CDR3 sequences, over 8.5% occurring once. The data also belong to a second study, concerning yellow fever vaccine responses in identical twins.

The sample consisted of PBMCs. Receptors were obtained from a woman between 18 and 30 years old in good health.

This clonotype came up many times. This chain joins TRBV20-1 and TRBJ2-3; 12 nucleotides agree with TRBD2. V lost 6 bases, J lost 5 bases, and 3 bases stayed unmatched. CDR1 is DFQATT and CDR2 is SNEGSKA in the germline V gene (reference sequence). The length of the CDR3 is 13 residues. This chain's CDR3 is CSASTSGRDTQYF. The CDR3 DNA is TGCAGTGCCTCGACTAGCGGGAGAGATACGCAGTATTTT.

In this sample, this clonotype turned up many times. The V call is TRBV7-2, the J call TRBJ2-1, with 8 bases fitting TRBD2. Germline V gene sequence: CDR1 SGHTA, CDR2 FQGNSA. CDR3 length equals 15 residues. The junction had 11 bases not matched to a gene; V was cut back by 5 bases and J by 8 bases. The CDR3 loop reads CASSPGTSSGDEQFF. The CDR3, as DNA: TGTGCCAGCAGCCCAGGGACTAGTTCAGGAGATGAGCAGTTCTTC. The variable domain in full, with the rest retrieved from reference TRBV7-2 and TRBJ2-1, is GAGVSQSPSNKVTEKGKDVELRCDPISGHTALYWYRQSLGQGLEFLIYFQGNSAPDKSGLPSDRFSAERTGGSVSTLTIQRTQQEDSAVYLCASSPGTSSGDEQFFGPGTRLTVL.

This clonotype came up many times. This chain uses TRBV4-2 with TRBJ2-1; 9 bases map to TRBD2. This CDR3 spans 16 amino acids. Trimming took 0 bases from V and 5 from J; bases not matched to a gene: 5. In germline, CDR1 is LGHNA, CDR2 YNFKEQ. CDR3 nucleotides: TGTGCCAGCAGCCAAGACGAGGCGGGAGGGCACAATGAGCAGTTCTTC. Its protein product is CASSQDEAGGHNEQFF.

CDR3 in DNA: TGCAGTGCTGGGGCGGGGGGATACAATGAGCAGTTCTTC. Translation gives CSAGAGGYNEQFF. J is TRBJ2-1 and V is TRBV20-1; 8 bases fit TRBD2. With V trimmed by 5 bases and J by 4 bases, 4 bases remained unmatched. CDR3 size: 13 residues. Germline V CDR1 and CDR2: DFQATT, SNEGSKA (reference sequence).

This clonotype was counted many times. The chain has TRBV12-3 or TRBV12-4 and TRBJ2-2; D is tentatively TRBD1 or TRBD2 (5 bases each). The V end was cut by 6 bases, the J end by 0 bases, with 17 bases between. This CDR3 contains 17 residues. The CDR3 protein is CASSRISGPSNTGELFF. The CDR3 region has the DNA TGTGCCAGCAGCCGTATCTCGGGACCCTCGAACACCGGGGAGCTGTTTTTT.

Ten or more counts support this clonotype. This chain uses TRBV20-1 with TRBJ2-1; D gene uncertain. Germline V gives CDR1 DFQATT, CDR2 SNEGSKA (reference sequence). The CDR3 consists of 13 residues. The ends were cut back, 0 bases at V and 4 bases at J, with 7 bases in the middle. CDR3 sequence reads: CSAREAAYNEQFF. CDR3 nucleotide sequence: TGCAGTGCTAGAGAGGCAGCTTACAATGAGCAGTTCTTC.

In nucleotides, the CDR3 is TGCAGTGCTAGAGAAGGGACGGCTAGCGGGAGGCAAGAGACCCAGTACTTC. This encodes CSAREGTASGRQETQYF. The chain combines TRBV20-1 with TRBJ2-5, with 11 bases aligning to TRBD2. The germline gives CDR1 DFQATT, CDR2 SNEGSKA (reference sequence). V lost 0 bases and J lost 2; bases outside the gene matches: 8. The CDR3 loop spans 17 amino acids.

This clonotype occurred many times. The chain is built from TRBV24-1 and TRBJ2-3; 7 bases are a match to TRBD1. After removal of 11 bases from V and 3 bases from J, the junction contained 13 bases not matched to a gene. Germline V gene sequence: CDR1 KGHDR, CDR2 SFDVKD. This CDR3 is built from 15 residues. The CDR3 DNA is TGTGCCATCAAAATAGGGGGCGAGGTGACAGATACGCAGTATTTT. Translating gives CAIKIGGEVTDTQYF.

Ten or more counts support this clonotype. V usage is TRBV12-3 or TRBV12-4 and J usage is TRBJ1-5, with D unclear. The CDR3 runs 17 residues. V lost 0 bases, J lost 11 bases, and 23 bases lay in between. The CDR3 reads CASSLASNSIPKKAQHF. The CDR3 DNA reads as TGTGCCAGCAGTTTAGCGTCGAACAGTATTCCAAAAAAGGCCCAGCATTTT.

This clonotype came up a few times. This chain uses TRBV7-2 with TRBJ2-7; 10 nucleotides line up with TRBD1. This CDR3 spans 15 amino acids. Per the germline V gene, CDR1 is SGHTA and CDR2 is FQGNSA. The trim removed 1 base at V and 6 bases at J, leaving 6 bases unmatched. CDR3 region: CASSLGTGGMGEQYF. CDR3 bases: TGTGCCAGCAGCTTAGGGACAGGGGGGATGGGCGAGCAGTACTTC.

This clonotype has ten or more counts. The chain employs TRBV24-1 and TRBJ2-1; 11 bases agree with TRBD2. Per germline, CDR1 KGHDR and CDR2 SFDVKD. The CDR3 is 12 amino acids. Losses at the gene ends were 4 bases for V and 13 bases for J; bases not matched to a gene: 2. This CDR3 reads CATSETSGSQFF. CDR3 sequence (DNA): TGTGCCACCAGTGAAACTAGCGGGAGTCAGTTCTTC.

This clonotype was counted ten times or more. The gene calls are TRBV20-1 and TRBJ2-7; 12 nucleotides line up with TRBD2. CDR1 is DFQATT and CDR2 is SNEGSKA in the germline V gene (reference sequence). The CDR3 contains 14 residues. Unmatched junction bases numbered 7, after V lost 6 bases and J lost 4 bases. For the CDR3, the DNA is TGCAGTGCGAAGGAGACTAGCGGGAGTTACGAGCAGTACTTC. Translated, it gives CSAKETSGSYEQYF.

V and J are TRBV27 and TRBJ2-2; TRBD1 aligns across 8 bases. V lost 1 base and J lost 6; bases outside the gene matches: 7. The CDR3 covers 16 residues. Germline CDR1 is MNHEY and CDR2 is SMNVEV (reference sequence). The CDR3 protein is CASSLYGTGGAGELFF. The CDR3 DNA reads TGTGCCAGCAGTTTATACGGGACAGGCGGGGCCGGGGAGCTGTTTTTT.

This clonotype was seen more than once but under ten times. This chain connects TRBV5-6 to TRBJ2-5, with 8 bases aligning to TRBD1. The germline V gene encodes CDR1 SGHDT and CDR2 YYEEEE. The CDR3 extends over 19 amino acids. The junction had 18 bases not matched to a gene; V was cut back by 4 bases and J by 1 base. The CDR3 nucleotides read TGTGCCAGCAGCCAGCCGGACAGGGAACCCGACCAAGCCCAAGAGACCCAGTACTTC. Translating gives CASSQPDREPDQAQETQYF.

This clonotype was counted between two and nine times. The chain carries TRBV4-3 and TRBJ2-7; TRBD2 matches 10 bases. CDR3 length: 16 amino acids. Germline V lookup: CDR1 LGHNA, CDR2 YSLEER. J lost 6 bases, V lost 0 bases, and 8 bases had no gene match. The CDR3 here is CASSQESPAGGGEQYF. CDR3 bases: TGCGCCAGCAGCCAAGAGTCGCCAGCGGGAGGGGGCGAGCAGTACTTC.